Listed here are 5 T cell receptor beta chains from one sample, sequenced in a study of blood T cell repertoires in COVID-19. Profiled with immunoSEQ multiplex PCR; TCRdb holds only in-frame clones, not every one. Of about 88,000 clones listed, about 90% were seen once; the top ten hold under 8.5%. The sequencing sample was made of peripheral blood. All receptors come from a man younger than 35 with COVID-19, enrolled during active disease.

This chain connects TRBV3-1 (or the pseudogene TRBV3-2) to TRBJ2-1, with TRBD2 as a possible D gene (6 bases). Germline lookup yields CDR1 LGHDT and CDR2 YNNKEL (reference sequence). The CDR3 is 18 amino acids. The ends were cut back, 0 bases at V and 5 bases at J, with 20 bases in the middle. Here the CDR3 DNA reads TGTGCCAGCAGCCAAGATCTTGTTGAGACTAGGAGCCACAATGAGCAGTTCTTC. Translating gives CASSQDLVETRSHNEQFF.

The rearrangement links TRBV6-5 to TRBJ1-2; D not certain. The V and J ends lost 4 bases and 4 bases respectively, with 19 bases between them. The CDR3 totals 16 residues. CDR1 is MNHEY and CDR2 is SVGAGI in the germline V gene. The CDR3 DNA reads TGTGCCAGCAGTTCATTGAGGGCAGCGGCATTCTATGGCTACACCTTC. Residues: CASSSLRAAAFYGYTF.

The chain joins TRBV11-1 to TRBJ2-1, with 10 bases that match TRBD2. This CDR3 comprises 16 residues. V gave up 4 bases and J gave up 7 bases; unmatched junction bases: 10. Germline CDR1 reads SGHAT; CDR2 reads FQDESV (reference sequence). The CDR3 bases are TGTGCCAGCAGCTCCCGGGCGGGACTAGCGACGAATGAGCAGTTCTTC. Its protein product is CASSSRAGLATNEQFF.

The chain employs TRBV7-9 and TRBJ2-3; D perhaps matches TRBD2 (5 bases). Germline CDR1 is SEHNR and CDR2 is FQNEAQ (reference sequence). The CDR3 is made up of 15 amino acids. Trimming removed 7 bases from V and 2 bases from J, with 16 bases in between. The DNA for the CDR3 is TGTGCCAGCATTAAGCGGACTGGAACCACAGATACGCAGTATTTT. It encodes CASIKRTGTTDTQYF.

About this clone itself: The junction departs from the called germline gene at one end, perhaps through a read error. CDR3 nucleotide sequence: TGTGCCAGCAGTGATGACAGGGATGAAAAACTGCTTTTT. Residues: CASSDDRDEKLLF. This chain uses TRBV6-1 with TRBJ1-4; 7 bases agree with TRBD1. The length of the CDR3 is 13 residues. From germline, CDR1 is MNHNS and CDR2 SASEGT.